Below are 22 T cell receptor beta chains sequenced from a single sample in a study of beta chain features in type 1 diabetes. These receptors lack a known antigen. Study results and caveats: Shorter TCRB CDR3s, moderately but significantly so, were found in Type 1 diabetes patients in all four CD4+ subsets.

The sequenced template was cDNA made from the entire isolated RNA. Libraries were prepared by immunoSEQ multiplex PCR; TCRdb keeps only in-frame clonotypes and omits some of them. The sample yields around 140,000 clones, approximately 9% seen once. Sequencing was performed on central memory CD4+ T cells from blood. The receptors here all came from a man younger than 40 with type 1 diabetes.

This clone was counted between two and nine times. Other DNA sequences in the same sample also yield this CDR3. CDR3 in DNA: TGCGCCAGCAGCTTGGGCGGGGTTGAAGATACGCAGTATTTT. Its protein is CASSLGGVEDTQYF. This chain links TRBV5-1 with TRBJ2-3, with TRBD2 as a possible D gene (6 bases). This CDR3 contains 14 residues. Germline V lookup: CDR1 SGHRS, CDR2 YFSETQ. V was cut by 0 bases and J by 5 bases, with 10 bases left in between. The whole variable domain, filled in from reference TRBV5-1 and TRBJ2-3, reads KAGVTQTPRYLIKTRGQQVTLSCSPISGHRSVSWYQQTPGQGLQFLFEYFSETQRNKGNFPGRFSGRQFSNSRSEMNVSTLELGDSALYLCASSLGGVEDTQYFGPGTRLTVL.

In its sample, this clone was seen a few times. The J gene is TRBJ2-5, the V gene TRBV5-6; D remains unclear. The CDR3 consists of 13 residues. The germline gives CDR1 SGHDT, CDR2 YYEEEE. Trimming stripped 0 bases from V and 5 bases from J, with 8 bases between. CDR3 residues: CASSLGGVETQYF. The DNA for the CDR3 is TGTGCCAGCAGCTTGGGCGGAGTCGAGACCCAGTACTTC.

This clone turned up a few times. The chain combines TRBV7-2 with TRBJ2-1; 8 bases agree with TRBD2. Germline V CDR1 and CDR2: SGHTA, FQGNSA. The CDR3 loop spans 14 amino acids. The V and J ends lost 5 bases and 6 bases, in that order; junction bases with no gene match: 6. The CDR3 DNA reads TGTGCCAGCAGCCGCTCCCTAGCGGGCAATGAGCAGTTCTTC. Translation: CASSRSLAGNEQFF.

This chain connects TRBV7-9 to TRBJ2-3; D is unresolved. The CDR3 consists of 13 residues. V was clipped by 6 bases and J by 4 bases, with 11 bases between them. The V gene's germline CDR1 is SEHNR and CDR2 FQNEAQ (reference sequence). This CDR3 is CASRYSTADTQYF. CDR3 coding DNA: TGTGCCAGCAGGTACTCCACGGCAGATACGCAGTATTTT. Full variable domain (missing parts from reference TRBV7-9 and TRBJ2-3): DTGVSQNPRHKITKRGQNVTFRCDPISEHNRLYWYRQTLGQGPEFLTYFQNEAQLEKSRLLSDRFSAERPKGSFSTLEIQRTEQGDSAMYLCASRYSTADTQYFGPGTRLTVL.

This clone has only a few counts. The V call is TRBV27, the J call TRBJ2-7; TRBD2 matches at 14 bases. The V gene end was trimmed by 5 bases and the J gene end by 0 bases; junction bases not matched to a gene: 3. This CDR3 contains 16 residues. Germline V lookup: CDR1 MNHEY, CDR2 SMNVEV (reference sequence). CDR3 sequence: CASSLGLAGGSYEQYF. The DNA for the CDR3 is TGTGCCAGCAGTCTCGGACTAGCGGGGGGCTCCTACGAGCAGTACTTC.

This clone came up a few times. The rearrangement joins TRBV7-2 to TRBJ1-3; D gene uncertain. The CDR3 sequence is 13 residues long. Germline V gives CDR1 SGHTA, CDR2 FQGNSA. Trimming stripped 5 bases from V and 4 bases from J, with 9 bases between. The CDR3 DNA reads TGTGCCAGCAGCCAAAGTCGGGGAAACACCATATATTTT. Protein product: CASSQSRGNTIYF.

The rearrangement uses TRBV5-1 and TRBJ1-1, with 10 bases aligning to TRBD1. The CDR3 runs to 19 residues. The J segment lost 8 bases and the V segment lost 0 bases, leaving 19 bases of the junction unmatched. Per germline, CDR1 SGHRS and CDR2 YFSETQ. The CDR3 protein is CASSLAAGQGTGLKNEAFF. CDR3 DNA: TGCGCCAGCAGCTTGGCCGCGGGACAGGGGACGGGGTTAAAGAACGAAGCTTTCTTT.

The table lists this clone with a count of one. The chain employs TRBV7-8 and TRBJ1-6; TRBD1 is a possible D gene (6 bases). The CDR3 length is 14 residues. V gave up 1 base and J gave up 6 bases, with 7 bases separating them. CDR1 and CDR2 from the germline V gene are SGHVS and FQNEAQ. CDR3 region: CASSLVQGNSPLHF. The CDR3 coding sequence is TGTGCCAGCAGCTTAGTACAGGGTAATTCACCCCTCCACTTT.

This clone was counted a few times. The rearrangement joins TRBV5-4 to TRBJ1-5, with 8 positions matching TRBD1. CDR1 is SGHNT, CDR2 YYREEE, per germline (reference sequence). V shed 4 bases and J 6 bases; nucleotides not matched to a gene: 15. The CDR3 spans 17 residues. CDR3 in amino acids: CASSPEPTGGIGQPQHF. The CDR3, as DNA: TGTGCCAGCAGCCCGGAGCCCACAGGGGGGATTGGTCAGCCCCAGCATTTT.

This clone has ten or more counts. The chain joins TRBV19 to TRBJ1-2; 8 bases map to TRBD1. The CDR3 sequence is 14 residues long. Germline V gene sequence: CDR1 LNHDA, CDR2 SQIVND (reference sequence). V shed 10 bases and J 7 bases; nucleotides not matched to a gene: 14. DNA for the CDR3: TGTGCCACCGAGGACAGGGACGAAGGAATTGGCTACACCTTC. Protein product: CATEDRDEGIGYTF.

This chain connects TRBV4-2 to TRBJ1-1, with no clear D. The CDR3 runs to 13 residues. The germline V gene has CDR1 LGHNA and CDR2 YNFKEQ. Between the trimmed V and J ends, which lost 6 bases and 8 bases, there was a span of 16 bases. The CDR3 DNA is TGTGCCAGCAGTCAGGCCGGAGGGCAAGAAGCTTTCTTT. Protein: CASSQAGGQEAFF.

V usage is TRBV5-5 and J usage is TRBJ2-5; D unresolved. This CDR3 has 13 residues. Germline CDR1 SGHKS, CDR2 YYEKEE (reference sequence). Trimming took 1 base from V and 8 from J, leaving 12 bases between them. CDR3 sequence: CASSLSPASTQYF. The CDR3 nucleotides are TGTGCCAGCAGCTTGTCCCCCGCAAGCACCCAGTACTTC.

The CDR3, as DNA: TGTGCCAGCAGCCTTAGCCAGGGTCTGGGGATTGGCAATGAGCAGTTCTTC. Encoded protein: CASSLSQGLGIGNEQFF. The V gene is TRBV14, the J gene TRBJ2-1, with D possibly matching TRBD1 (5 bases). Germline lookup yields CDR1 SGHDN and CDR2 FVKESK. Trimming left V 4 bases short and J 6 bases short, with 22 bases between. The CDR3 is 17 residues long. The complete variable domain, with remaining parts taken from reference TRBV14 and TRBJ2-1, reads EAGVTQFPSHSVIEKGQTVTLRCDPISGHDNLYWYRRVMGKEIKFLLHFVKESKQDESGMPNNRFLAERTGGTYSTLKVQPAELEDSGVYFCASSLSQGLGIGNEQFFGPGTRLTVL.

The chain recombines TRBV6-1 with TRBJ2-1; D call uncertain. Germline loops: CDR1 MNHNS, CDR2 SASEGT. This CDR3 contains 13 residues. V dropped 8 bases and J dropped 1 base, with 9 bases sitting between them. The chain's CDR3 is CASRLVSYNEQFF. As DNA, the CDR3 is TGTGCCAGCCGGCTAGTTTCCTACAATGAGCAGTTCTTC.

The chain has TRBV7-9 and TRBJ1-6, with 9 bases lining up with TRBD1. Germline V gene lookup returns CDR1 SEHNR and CDR2 FQNEAQ (reference sequence). This CDR3 is 15 amino acids long. The V and J ends lost 5 bases and 7 bases, in that order; junction bases with no gene match: 6. Here the CDR3 DNA reads TGTGCCAGCAGCCGGCTGGGACAGGGAAATTCACCCCTCCACTTT. The encoded protein is CASSRLGQGNSPLHF.

This clone was seen more than once but under ten times. The chain has TRBV19 and TRBJ2-7; 7 nucleotides agree with TRBD1. V dropped 5 bases and J dropped 2; count of bases not matched to a gene: 9. The CDR3 spans 15 residues. From germline, CDR1 is LNHDA and CDR2 SQIVND (reference sequence). The CDR3 protein is CASSPRQGSAYEQYF. The DNA for the CDR3 is TGTGCCAGTAGTCCTCGACAGGGCAGCGCCTACGAGCAGTACTTC. The full variable domain, in which reference TRBV19 and TRBJ2-7 provide the parts outside the CDR3, is DGGITQSPKYLFRKEGQNVTLSCEQNLNHDAMYWYRQDPGQGLRLIYYSQIVNDFQKGDIAEGYSVSREKKESFPLTVTSAQKNPTAFYLCASSPRQGSAYEQYFGPGTRLTVT.

This clone has just a few counts. This sequence joins TRBV6-6 and TRBJ2-7; TRBD1 matches at 8 bases. J lost 5 bases, V lost 0 bases, and 9 bases had no gene match. The CDR3 covers 16 residues. From germline, CDR1 is MNHNY and CDR2 SVGAGI (reference sequence). CDR3 nucleotide sequence: TGTGCCAGCAGTTACTCCGGACAGGGTGGAGGGAACGAGCAGTACTTC. It is translated as CASSYSGQGGGNEQYF.

This clone was counted only a few times. This chain links TRBV4-3 with TRBJ2-5; tentative D call: TRBD2 (6 bases). With 5 bases removed from V and 7 bases from J, the gap between germline ends came to 14 bases. The CDR3 length is 13 residues. CDR1 and CDR2 (germline): LGHNA, YSLEER. In DNA form, the CDR3 reads TGCGCCAGCAGCTTCGAGAAAGCGGGGACCCAGTACTTC. Translation gives CASSFEKAGTQYF.

The chain recombines TRBV7-9 with TRBJ2-1, with 11 bases identical to TRBD2. This CDR3 has 13 residues. The germline V gene encodes CDR1 SEHNR and CDR2 FQNEAQ (reference sequence). V lost 5 bases to trimming and J lost 14 bases; unmatched junction nucleotides: 8. As DNA, the CDR3 is TGTGCCAGCAGCAATTCGCCACTAGCGGGGGAGTTCTTC. Protein: CASSNSPLAGEFF. The full variable domain, its missing parts supplied by reference TRBV7-9 and TRBJ2-1, is DTGVSQNPRHKITKRGQNVTFRCDPISEHNRLYWYRQTLGQGPEFLTYFQNEAQLEKSRLLSDRFSAERPKGSFSTLEIQRTEQGDSAMYLCASSNSPLAGEFFGPGTRLTVL.

This clone was detected only a few times. This chain uses TRBV14 with TRBJ2-3; no reliable D call. CDR3 size: 13 residues. The V end lost 0 bases, the J end lost 4 bases, and 5 bases lay between the germline ends. From germline, CDR1 is SGHDN and CDR2 FVKESK. The CDR3 nucleotides read TGTGCCAGCAGCCAAGACACGGCAGATACGCAGTATTTT. This sequence encodes CASSQDTADTQYF.

This clone was detected only a few times. The chain couples TRBV28 to TRBJ1-5; no definite D call. This CDR3 spans 12 amino acids. Germline V gene data show CDR1 as MDHEN and CDR2 as SYDVKM. The V end lost 7 bases, the J end lost 6 bases, and 10 bases lay between the germline ends. The CDR3 reads CASTSGGQPQHF. The CDR3 DNA follows: TGTGCCAGCACCTCGGGAGGTCAGCCCCAGCATTTT.

V usage is TRBV9 and J usage is TRBJ2-7; possible D gene TRBD2, 5 bases. The length of the CDR3 is 16 residues. Trimming removed 5 bases at V and 0 bases at J, with 18 bases between. Germline-derived CDR1 and CDR2 are SGDLS and YYNGEE. The DNA for the CDR3 is TGTGCCAGCAGTGCCCCGAGGGCAGAAGGCTCCTACGAGCAGTACTTC. Translation: CASSAPRAEGSYEQYF.